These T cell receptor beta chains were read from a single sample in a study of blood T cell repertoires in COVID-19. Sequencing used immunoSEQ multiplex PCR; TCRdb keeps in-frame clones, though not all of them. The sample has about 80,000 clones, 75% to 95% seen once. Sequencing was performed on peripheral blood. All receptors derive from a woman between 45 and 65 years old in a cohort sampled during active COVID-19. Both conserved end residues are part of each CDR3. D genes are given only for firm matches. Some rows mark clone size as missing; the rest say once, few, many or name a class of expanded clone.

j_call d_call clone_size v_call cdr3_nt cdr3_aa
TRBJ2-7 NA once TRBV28 TGTGCCAGCAGTCTTGGAGGGACCTACGAGCAGTACTTC CASSLGGTYEQYF
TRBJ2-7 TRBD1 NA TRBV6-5 TGTGCCAGCAGTTACCGACGACAGGGTGGCTCCTACGAGCAGTACTTC CASSYRRQGGSYEQYF
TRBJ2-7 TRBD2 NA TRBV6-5 TGTGCCAGCAGTTACGGATTCCCAGCGGGAGCGGCCGAGCAGTACTTC CASSYGFPAGAAEQYF
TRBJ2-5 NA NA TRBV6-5 TGTGCCAGCCGCGGGGGCGGGGAGACCCAGTACTTC CASRGGGETQYF
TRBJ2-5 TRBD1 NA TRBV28 TGTGCCAGCAGTTCCGGACAGGGGGGGGAGACCCAGTACTTC CASSSGQGGETQYF
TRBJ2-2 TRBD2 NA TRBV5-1 TGCGCCAGCAGCTTGGTTGGCGGGAGGCAAAACACCGGGGAGCTGTTTTTT CASSLVGGRQNTGELFF
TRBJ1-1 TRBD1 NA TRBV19 TGTGCCAGTAGCCCGGACAGGGGCGACACTGAAGCTTTCTTT CASSPDRGDTEAFF
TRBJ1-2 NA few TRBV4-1 TGCGCCAGCAGCCAAGGACAGATAGCTAACTATGGCTACACCTTC CASSQGQIANYGYTF
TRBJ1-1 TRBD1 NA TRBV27 TGTGCCAGCAGTTCTCCCGGGACAGGGGCCACTGAAGCTTTCTTT CASSSPGTGATEAFF
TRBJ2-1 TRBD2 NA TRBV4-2 TGTGCCAGCAGCCAAGCGGTCGGCGGGGGAGAGAATGAGCAGTTCTTC CASSQAVGGGENEQFF
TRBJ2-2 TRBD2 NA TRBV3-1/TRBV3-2 TGTGCCAGCAGCCCCACTAGCGGAAACACCGGGGAGCTGTTTTTT CASSPTSGNTGELFF
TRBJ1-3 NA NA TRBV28 TGTGCCAGCAGTTTTCGGAGTGGAAGTCCCTTAAGATCAGTTAGAAACACCATATATTTT CASSFRSGSPLRSVRNTIYF
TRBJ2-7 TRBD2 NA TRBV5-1 TGCGCCAGCAGCTTGTACGCGCGGGAGTACGAGCAGTACTTC CASSLYAREYEQYF
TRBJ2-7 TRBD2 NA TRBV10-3 TGTGCCATCAGAGGGACTAGCGGGAGAGGAGGTTACGAGCAGTACTTC CAIRGTSGRGGYEQYF
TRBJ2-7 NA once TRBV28 TGTGCCAGCATTAGGGGGAACCCCTACGAGCAGTACTTC CASIRGNPYEQYF
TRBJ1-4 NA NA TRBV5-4 TGTGCCAGCAGCTTGGGGGGGCTTGATGAAAAACTGTTTTTT CASSLGGLDEKLFF
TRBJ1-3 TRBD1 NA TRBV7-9 TGTGCCAGCAGCACGGACAGGGCCTCTGGAAACACCATATATTTT CASSTDRASGNTIYF
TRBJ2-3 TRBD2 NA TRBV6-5 TGTGCCAGCAGTTACTCCCTAGCGGGAGAGGATACGCAGTATTTT CASSYSLAGEDTQYF
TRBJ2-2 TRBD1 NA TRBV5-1 TGCGCCAGCAGACGTCAGGGGGACACCGGGGAGCTGTTTTTT CASRRQGDTGELFF
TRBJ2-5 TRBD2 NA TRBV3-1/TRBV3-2 TGTGCCAGCAGCTTCGGACTAGCGGAGGGGGAGACCCAGTACTTC CASSFGLAEGETQYF
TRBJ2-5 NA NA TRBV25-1 TGTGCCAGCGCGGGTGGCGGTCTACAAGAGACCCAGTACTTC CASAGGGLQETQYF
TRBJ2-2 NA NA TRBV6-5 TGTGCCAGCAGTTATCAGGGAGGAGGGACCGGGGAGCTGTTTTTT CASSYQGGGTGELFF
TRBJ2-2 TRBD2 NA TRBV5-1 TGCGCCAGCAGCTTCGGACTAGCGGGAGGGCGGAATGGCGGGGAGCTGTTTTTT CASSFGLAGGRNGGELFF
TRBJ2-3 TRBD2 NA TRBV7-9 TGTGCCAGCAGCTCCGGGGGGAACACAGATACGCAGTATTTT CASSSGGNTDTQYF
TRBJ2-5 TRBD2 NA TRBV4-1 TGCGCCAGCAGCCAAGAGTGGGGGGGAGAGACCCAGTACTTC CASSQEWGGETQYF
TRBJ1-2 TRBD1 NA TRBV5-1 TGCGCCAGCAGCTTGATCCCAGGGGGTGTCGATGGCTACACCTTC CASSLIPGGVDGYTF
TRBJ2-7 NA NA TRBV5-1 TGCGCCAGCAGCCCCGGGGGAGCATCCTACGAGCAGTACTTC CASSPGGASYEQYF
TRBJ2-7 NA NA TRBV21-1 TGTGCCAGCAGCCCAACGACTAGCGGAGAGCCCTACGAGCAGTACTTC CASSPTTSGEPYEQYF
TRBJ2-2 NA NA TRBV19 TGTGCCAGTAGTATGGGTCGGGACACCGGGGAGCTGTTTTTT CASSMGRDTGELFF
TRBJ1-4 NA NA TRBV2 TGTGCCAGCAAAACAGATGAGGAAAAACTGTTTTTT CASKTDEEKLFF
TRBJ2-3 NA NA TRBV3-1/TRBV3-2 TGTGCCAGCAGCCTCCTCGGAAGAGGGAGCACAGATACGCAGTATTTT CASSLLGRGSTDTQYF
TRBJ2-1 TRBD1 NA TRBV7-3 TGTGCCAGCAGCCTAGGGACAGGGTGGTACAATGAGCAGTTCTTC CASSLGTGWYNEQFF
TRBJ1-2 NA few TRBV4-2 TGTGCCAGCAGCCAAGATCAACGCGGGGCGGGTAATGGCTACACCTTC CASSQDQRGAGNGYTF
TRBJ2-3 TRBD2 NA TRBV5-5 TGTGCCAGCAGCTTGGGAAGCGGGGGGTTTTCTGATACGCAGTATTTT CASSLGSGGFSDTQYF
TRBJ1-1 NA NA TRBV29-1 TGCAGCGTTAGGGTAAGGGGGGAGGGCACTGAAGCTTTCTTT CSVRVRGEGTEAFF
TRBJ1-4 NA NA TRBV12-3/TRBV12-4 TGTGCCAGCAGTTTAGGTGTCCCAGAAAAACTGTTTTTT CASSLGVPEKLFF
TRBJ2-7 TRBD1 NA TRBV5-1 TGCGCCAGCAGCTTGGGGTATAGGGACAGCTCCTACGAGCAGTACTTC CASSLGYRDSSYEQYF
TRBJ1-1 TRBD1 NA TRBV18 TGTGCCAGCTCACCACTGCCTCCAGGGGGGTTATACACTGAAGCTTTCTTT CASSPLPPGGLYTEAFF
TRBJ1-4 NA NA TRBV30 TGTGCCTGGAGTGTTAATGGGGGGAATGAAAAACTGTTTTTT CAWSVNGGNEKLFF
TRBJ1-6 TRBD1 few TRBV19 TGTGCCAGTACCCGGACAGGGGCTGATAATTCACCCCTCCACTTT CASTRTGADNSPLHF
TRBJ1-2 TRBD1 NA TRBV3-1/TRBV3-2 TGTGCCAGCAGCCCCCAGGGACAGGGTATGGGCGGCTACACCTTC CASSPQGQGMGGYTF
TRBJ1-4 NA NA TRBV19 TGTGCCAGTAGTCCAAGGGTAGGGGTTGAAAAACTGTTTTTT CASSPRVGVEKLFF
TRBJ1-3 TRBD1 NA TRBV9 TGTGCCAGCAGCGCCGGACAGGAGGTGGGAAACACCATATATTTT CASSAGQEVGNTIYF
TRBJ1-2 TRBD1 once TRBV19 TGTGCCAGTAGTCTCCCGGGACAGTTAAACTATGGCTACACCTTC CASSLPGQLNYGYTF
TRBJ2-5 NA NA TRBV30 TGTGCCGAGGGCAGACAAGAGACCCAGTACTTC CAEGRQETQYF
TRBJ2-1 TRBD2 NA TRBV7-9 TGTGCCAGCAGCTCACCGGGACTAGCGGGCTGGGGGATCAATGAGCAGTTCTTC CASSSPGLAGWGINEQFF
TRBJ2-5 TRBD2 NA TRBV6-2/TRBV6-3 TGTGCCAGCAGTCCCCGGCTAGCGGGGGGCCCTTTCCAAGAGACCCAGTACTTC CASSPRLAGGPFQETQYF
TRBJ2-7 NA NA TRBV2 TGTGCCAGCAGGACCAAAGCGGGGGACAGCTACGAGCAGTACTTC CASRTKAGDSYEQYF
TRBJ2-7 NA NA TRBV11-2 TGTGCCAGCAGCTCGTACAGGGTCGGCGAGCAGTACTTC CASSSYRVGEQYF